This T cell receptor beta chain was profiled in a study of blood T cell repertoires in COVID-19 (dated by TCRdb to 2018 to 2020). In terms of the full investigation: Samples from collaborators originated in the United States, Italy and Spain and spanned both the acute and convalescent phases of COVID-19. The samples were drawn from two sources: the first 160 participants of the ongoing ImmuneRACE study, and 1,000 to 1,500 subjects contributed by 6 global collaborators. Where available, HLA class I and class II types were obtained from metadata supplied by the sample provider rather than from assay-based typing. The sample metadata nearly always contained a de-identified subject ID, COVID-19 status, age in years and sex. Deeply sampled blood TCRbeta repertoires from subjects exposed to, actively infected with, or recovered from COVID-19 were included in the dataset. The prospective study material was composed of cDNA or gDNA derived from T cells, B-cell-depleted T cells, or PBMCs. The repertoires were released in a freely available public database intended as a resource for research on the immune response to SARS-CoV-2. The paper as a whole reports these results and caveats: How much clinical and demographic metadata was included differed by source and by participant, and the metadata was provided uncurated.

As to this clone: Its antigen is not yet known. No base quality information exists; no much larger clone differs at one position.

The collaborating institutions used their own protocols to collect whole blood in K2EDTA tubes. Collaborator samples were shipped for TCRbeta analysis as frozen whole blood, isolated PBMCs, or DNA extracted from either sample type. V is shortened by 2 bases, J by 9 bases, and the region joining them spans 8 bases. From the cysteine through the phenylalanine, the CDR3 covers 13 amino acids. Just CDR3 DNA is preserved here, 39 bases in frame from base 1. Per the germline V gene (reference sequence), MNHEY is the CDR1 and SMNVEV is the CDR2. TCRbeta CDR3 regions were amplified from genomic DNA using the immunoSEQ Assay, a bias-controlled multiplex PCR. On the authors' methods: Nucleated cell counts per sample were estimated from amplification of reference gene primers within the assay. To quantify the absolute abundance of each unique TCRbeta CDR3 rearrangement, sequence reads were collapsed and filtered. Productive Simpson clonality was computed per sample as the square root of Simpson's diversity index over productive rearrangements. TCRdb carries this immuneACCESS record with in-frame sequences only. Its versions omit some clonotypes, under half of them owing to an unresolved V gene in the studies checked, with the rest unexplained. V and J calls and clone size are those listed in that table; D and trimming were worked out from the DNA. The table for this sample lists about 39,000 clones; 88% of them were counted only once. The top ten hold approximately 2.4% of the sample.

The receptor comes from a human donor in a cohort sampled during active COVID-19. The sequencing sample was made of peripheral blood. The chain is encoded by TRBV27 joined to TRBJ1-6; the D segment could be TRBD1, given 6 matching bases. The CDR3 has the sequence CASSLGQFSPLHF. The DNA reads TGTGCCAGCAGTTTAGGACAGTTTTCACCCCTCCACTTT.